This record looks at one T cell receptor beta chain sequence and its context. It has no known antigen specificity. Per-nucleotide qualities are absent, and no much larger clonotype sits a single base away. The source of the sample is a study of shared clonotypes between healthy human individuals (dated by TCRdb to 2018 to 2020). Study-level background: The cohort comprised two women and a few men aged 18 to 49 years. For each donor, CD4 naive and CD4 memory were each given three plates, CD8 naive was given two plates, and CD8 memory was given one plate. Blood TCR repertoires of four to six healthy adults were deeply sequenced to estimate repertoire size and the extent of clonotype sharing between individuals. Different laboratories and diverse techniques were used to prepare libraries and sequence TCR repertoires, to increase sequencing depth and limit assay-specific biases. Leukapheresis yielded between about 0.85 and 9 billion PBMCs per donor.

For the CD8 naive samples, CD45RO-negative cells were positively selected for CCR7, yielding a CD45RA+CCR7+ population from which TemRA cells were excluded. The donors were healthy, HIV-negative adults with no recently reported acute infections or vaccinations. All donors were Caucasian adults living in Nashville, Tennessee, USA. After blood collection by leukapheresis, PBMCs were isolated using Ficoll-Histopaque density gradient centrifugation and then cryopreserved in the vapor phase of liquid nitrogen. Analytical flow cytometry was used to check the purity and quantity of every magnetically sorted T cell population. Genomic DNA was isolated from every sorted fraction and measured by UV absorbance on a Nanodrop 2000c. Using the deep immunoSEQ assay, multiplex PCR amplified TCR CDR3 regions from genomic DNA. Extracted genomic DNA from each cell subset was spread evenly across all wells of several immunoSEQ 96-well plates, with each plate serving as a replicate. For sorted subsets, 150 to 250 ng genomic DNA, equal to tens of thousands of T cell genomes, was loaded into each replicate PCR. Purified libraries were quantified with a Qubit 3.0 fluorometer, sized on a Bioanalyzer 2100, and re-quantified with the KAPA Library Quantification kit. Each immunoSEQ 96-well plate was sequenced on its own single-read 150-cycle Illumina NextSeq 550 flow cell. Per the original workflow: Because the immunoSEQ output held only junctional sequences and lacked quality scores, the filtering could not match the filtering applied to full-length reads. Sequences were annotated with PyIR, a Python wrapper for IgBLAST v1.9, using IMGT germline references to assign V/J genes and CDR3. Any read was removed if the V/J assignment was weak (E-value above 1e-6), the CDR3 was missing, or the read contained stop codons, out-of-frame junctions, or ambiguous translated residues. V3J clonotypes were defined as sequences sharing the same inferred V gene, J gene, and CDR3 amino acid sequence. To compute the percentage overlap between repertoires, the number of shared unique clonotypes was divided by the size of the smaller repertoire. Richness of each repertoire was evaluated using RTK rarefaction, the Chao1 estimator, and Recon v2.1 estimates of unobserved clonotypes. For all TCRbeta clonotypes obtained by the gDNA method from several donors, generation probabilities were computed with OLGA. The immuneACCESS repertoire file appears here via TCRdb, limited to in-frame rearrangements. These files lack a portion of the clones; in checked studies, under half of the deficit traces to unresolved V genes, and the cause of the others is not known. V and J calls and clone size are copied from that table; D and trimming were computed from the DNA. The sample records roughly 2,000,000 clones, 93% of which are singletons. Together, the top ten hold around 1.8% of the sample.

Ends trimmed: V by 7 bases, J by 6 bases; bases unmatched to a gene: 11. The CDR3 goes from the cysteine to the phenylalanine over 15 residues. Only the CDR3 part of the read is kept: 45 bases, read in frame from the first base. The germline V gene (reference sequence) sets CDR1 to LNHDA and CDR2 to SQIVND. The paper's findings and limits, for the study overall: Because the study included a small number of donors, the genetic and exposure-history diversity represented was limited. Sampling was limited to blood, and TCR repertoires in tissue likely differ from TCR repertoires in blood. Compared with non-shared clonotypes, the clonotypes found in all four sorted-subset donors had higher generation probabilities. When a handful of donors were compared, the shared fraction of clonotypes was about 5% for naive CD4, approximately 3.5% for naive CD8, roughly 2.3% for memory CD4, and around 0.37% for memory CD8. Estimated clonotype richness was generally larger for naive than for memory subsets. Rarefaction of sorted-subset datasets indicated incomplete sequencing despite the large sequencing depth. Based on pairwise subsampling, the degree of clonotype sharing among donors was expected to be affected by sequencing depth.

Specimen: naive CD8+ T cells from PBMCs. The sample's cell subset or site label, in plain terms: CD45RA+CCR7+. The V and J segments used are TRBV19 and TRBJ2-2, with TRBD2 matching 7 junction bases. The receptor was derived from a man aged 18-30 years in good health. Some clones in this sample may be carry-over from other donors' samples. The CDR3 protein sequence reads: CASISRGGSPGELFF. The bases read TGTGCCAGTATAAGTAGGGGCGGGAGTCCCGGGGAGCTGTTTTTT.